This T cell receptor (beta chain) was sequenced in a study of breast tumors, draining lymph nodes, adjacent tissues. Of note for this clonotype: No antigen is known for it.

Axillary draining lymph nodes of breast cancer patients supplied the node samples. Trimming removed 9 bases at V and 8 bases at J, with 36 bases between. This CDR3 is 19 amino acids long. Germline CDR1 and CDR2: LNHNV and YYDKDF (reference sequence). TCRdb used MiXCR to reprocess the multiplex PCR reads, holding one entry per CDR3 protein. There are some 230,000 distinct CDR3 sequences in the sample; about 34% occur only once, and about 3.3% lies in the top ten. Study results and limitations: Tumor repertoires ranked between lymph nodes and nontumor tissue in diversity, with V and J gene preferences.

Sequenced material: axillary lymph node tissue. V gene TRBV15 combines with J gene TRBJ2-3; D might be TRBD2 (7 bases). The clonotype was recovered from a female donor with breast cancer. Some clones in this sample may be carry-over from other donors' samples. The CDR3 DNA reads as TGTGCCACTAAAGGGGGGGGGCTCGATAAAATTGGAGGGGGTCTTACGCAGTATTTT. Its translation is CATKGGGLDKIGGGLTQYF.